Sequencing of this TCR beta chain was carried out in a study of OX40 agonist ivuxolimab in advanced cancers. Overall study: Prior anti-PD-1, anti-PD-L1 or anti-CTLA-4 therapy was allowed; around 43% had some. Overall study findings and caveats: Some patients who did not respond also had low normalized T-cell clonal expansion. Expansion of clones was among the lowest in partial responders at 0.1-3.0 mg/kg.

The method was immunoSEQ multiplex PCR; TCRdb's version includes in-frame clones alone and lacks a portion of them. The sample has around 86,000 clones, 85% to 95% seen once. Comment on this clone: Antigen: not known.

Germline V gene lookup returns CDR1 SEHNR and CDR2 FQNEAQ (reference sequence). The CDR3 sequence is 12 residues long. Trimming stripped 5 bases from V and 7 bases from J, with 9 bases between. This chain uses TRBV7-9 with TRBJ2-1; D tentatively reads TRBD1 or TRBD2 (5 bases each). The sequence was collected from an adult with an advanced solid tumor such as melanoma, head and neck, liver or kidney cancer. This specimen was CD4+ or CD8+ T cells sorted from blood, taken in a trial of the OX40 agonist ivuxolimab. This CDR3 is CASSPWGNEQFF. The CDR3 region has the DNA TGTGCCAGCAGCCCATGGGGGAATGAGCAGTTCTTC.